Shown below are 12 T cell receptor beta chains from a single sample sequenced in a study of T cell responses to AZD1222 COVID-19 vaccine. TCRdb's copy holds only in-frame clones and misses some; the assay was immunoSEQ multiplex PCR. Among approximately 80,000 clones listed, around 85% were seen once. Material: peripheral blood, obtained 28 days after the second AZD1222 dose. Receptors originate from an adult who received the AZD1222 COVID-19 vaccine.

The chain employs TRBV18 and TRBJ1-1; D is unclear. Trimming pared 8 bases from V and 1 base from J, leaving 11 bases between. The germline gives CDR1 KGHSH, CDR2 LQKENI. The CDR3 is made up of 13 amino acids. CDR3 in DNA: TGTGCCAGCGACCCCGGGAAGAACACTGAAGCTTTCTTT. Protein product: CASDPGKNTEAFF.

The rearrangement links TRBV3-1 (or the pseudogene TRBV3-2) to TRBJ2-4; 10 bases agree with TRBD2. Per germline, CDR1 LGHDT and CDR2 YNNKEL (reference sequence). The length of the CDR3 is 19 residues. The junction had 13 bases not matched to a gene; V was cut back by 4 bases and J by 1 base. The DNA for the CDR3 is TGTGCCAGCAGCCGATCTAGCGGGAGTGGTGGAGGGGCCAAAAACATTCAGTACTTC. Translated, it gives CASSRSSGSGGGAKNIQYF.

The rearrangement links TRBV7-9 to TRBJ2-5; D may correspond to TRBD1 or TRBD2 (5 bases each). There are 17 residues in the CDR3. V was cut by 2 bases and J by 5 bases, with 21 bases left in between. In germline, CDR1 is SEHNR, CDR2 FQNEAQ (reference sequence). The DNA for the CDR3 is TGTGCCAGCAGCTTAATCCCCGGGGCCGACTCAAGGGAGACCCAGTACTTC. This encodes CASSLIPGADSRETQYF.

This clone showed up just once. V is TRBV6-2 or TRBV6-3 and J is TRBJ2-1, with TRBD2 matching over 14 bases. This CDR3 region has 16 residues. V gave up 5 bases and J gave up 8 bases; unmatched junction bases: 8. The V gene's germline CDR1 is MNHEY and CDR2 SVGEGT. CDR3 nucleotide sequence: TGTGCCAGCAGTCATCGACTAGCGGGAGGGCCGCATGAGCAGTTCTTC. It translates to CASSHRLAGGPHEQFF.

This chain connects TRBV19 to TRBJ1-2; D is unresolved. This CDR3 has 15 residues. V dropped 5 bases and J dropped 0 bases, with 13 bases sitting between them. Germline V gene lookup returns CDR1 LNHDA and CDR2 SQIVND (reference sequence). The CDR3 sequence is CASSRPGDSNYGYTF. The CDR3 DNA reads as TGTGCCAGTAGTCGTCCAGGAGATTCTAACTATGGCTACACCTTC.

The chain is built from TRBV6-1 and TRBJ2-1, with D tentatively TRBD1 or TRBD2 (6 bases each). CDR3 length equals 18 residues. CDR1 is MNHNS, CDR2 SASEGT, per germline. Trimming took off 3 bases at V and 0 bases at J, with 18 bases between the two ends. The chain's CDR3 is CASSERGRTVSSYNEQFF. In DNA form, the CDR3 reads TGTGCCAGCAGTGAGAGGGGGAGGACGGTGAGCTCCTACAATGAGCAGTTCTTC.

The table lists this clone with a few counts. The genes are TRBV3-1 (or the pseudogene TRBV3-2) and TRBJ2-7; D gene ambiguous. Germline CDR1 is LGHDT and CDR2 is YNNKEL (reference sequence). The CDR3 is made up of 13 amino acids. The V gene lost 1 base and the J gene lost 2 bases, with 6 bases spanning the gap. CDR3 nucleotide sequence: TGTGCCAGCAGCCAAGGAGGCCCCTACGAGCAGTACTTC. It specifies CASSQGGPYEQYF.

This chain connects TRBV7-2 to TRBJ1-3; D remains ambiguous. The germline V gene encodes CDR1 SGHTA and CDR2 FQGNSA. The CDR3 sequence is 16 residues long. Trimming pared 1 base from V and 2 bases from J, leaving 12 bases between. CDR3 residues: CASSLVGALAGNTIYF. Here the CDR3 DNA reads TGTGCCAGCAGCTTAGTAGGTGCGCTGGCTGGAAACACCATATATTTT.

The chain links TRBV6-5 to TRBJ1-2; 8 nucleotides agree with TRBD1. Germline trimming cut 2 bases from V and 1 base from J; bases unmatched to any gene: 3. Per the germline V gene, CDR1 is MNHEY and CDR2 is SVGAGI. The CDR3 is made up of 15 amino acids. The DNA of the CDR3 is TGTGCCAGCAGTTACGAACAGGGGGTTAACTATGGCTACACCTTC. Its protein is CASSYEQGVNYGYTF.

This clone has only one observation. This chain connects TRBV19 to TRBJ1-2; unclear D gene. Germline lookup yields CDR1 LNHDA and CDR2 SQIVND (reference sequence). CDR3 length equals 15 residues. V was clipped by 1 base and J by 3 bases, with 12 bases between them. CDR3 DNA: TGTGCCAGTAGTATAGGAGGGTTGGGCGACTATGGCTACACCTTC. The encoded protein is CASSIGGLGDYGYTF.

The chain uses TRBV10-3 and TRBJ2-7, with 9 bases identical to TRBD1. CDR3 size: 14 residues. From germline, CDR1 is ENHRY and CDR2 SYGVKD. Trimming removed 4 bases from V and 5 bases from J; junction bases left unmatched: 6. Here the CDR3 DNA reads TGTGCCATCAGTGGTGGGACAGGGTTGAACGAGCAGTACTTC. This encodes CAISGGTGLNEQYF.

This rearrangement joins TRBV16 to TRBJ2-5, with D maybe TRBD1 (6 bases). The CDR3 loop spans 15 amino acids. Germline V gene data show CDR1 as KGHSY and CDR2 as FQNENV. Trimming shortened V by 2 bases and J by 4 bases, and 14 bases separated the two germline ends. This CDR3 reads CASSQGHTGRETQYF. The CDR3 bases are TGTGCCAGCAGCCAAGGACACACAGGGCGAGAGACCCAGTACTTC. The full variable domain, completed using reference TRBV16 and TRBJ2-5, is GEEVAQTPKHLVRGEGQKAKLYCAPIKGHSYVFWYQQVLKNEFKFLISFQNENVFDETGMPKERFSAKCLPNSPCSLEIQATKLEDSAVYFCASSQGHTGRETQYFGPGTRLLVL.